This TCR beta chain derives from a study of regulatory T cells in long-lasting Graves disease. The authors built TCR beta libraries using iRepertoire HTBI primers and Arm-PCR of CDR3 regions. MiXCR was run by TCRdb on the multiplex PCR reads, yielding one entry per CDR3 protein. Of some 430,000 distinct CDR3 sequences in the sample, approximately 21% were seen once. Time point defined: persistent/refractory GD, antithyroid drugs over 5 years with positive TRAb. PBMC-derived RNA was used for the TCR library. This clonotype was counted many times. As yet, its antigen is unknown. The CDR3 is 14 residues long. V was pared by 6 bases and J by 0 bases, with 4 bases of the junction left unmatched. The V gene's germline CDR1 is MNHNS and CDR2 SASEGT. Study conclusions and caveats: Since the sample size was small, accuracy may have been reduced. New patients shared around 920 public clonotypes, fewer than the 2,500 to 3,500 shared by persistent patients. There were preferences for TRBV28, TRBJ1-2 and TRBJ2-5 in persistent disease.

This receptor was identified in a female donor with Graves disease. Material: peripheral blood mononuclear cells (PBMCs), obtained when the disease was refractory, from a patient treated with antithyroid drugs. The chain uses TRBV6-1 and TRBJ1-2; 7 positions agree with TRBD1. This CDR3 is CASRSGTANYGYTF. CDR3 nucleotide sequence: TGTGCCAGCAGATCCGGGACAGCTAACTATGGCTACACCTTC.